The 14 T cell receptor beta chains listed next were all sequenced from one sample in a study of long-term antiretroviral therapy in people with HIV. Assay version v3.0 of immunoSEQ was used, and it was run at survey level. Repertoires were generated with immunoSEQ multiplex PCR, while TCRdb's copy carries only in-frame clones and drops some. The sample holds just over 20,000 clones, roughly 79% seen once. This material consisted of unsorted PBMCs, taken 0.5 years after starting antiretroviral therapy. These receptor sequences come from a man aged 18-30 years with HIV.

V and J are TRBV18 and TRBJ2-2; 9 bases fit TRBD2. The V segment lost 6 bases and the J segment 6 bases; nucleotides outside the gene matches: 17. Germline assignment: CDR1 KGHSH and CDR2 LQKENI. The CDR3 sequence is 18 residues long. CDR3 sequence reads: CASSPGTSHRPGPGELFF. In DNA form, the CDR3 reads TGTGCCAGCTCTCCCGGGACTAGCCACCGCCCGGGACCCGGGGAGCTGTTTTTT.

This rearrangement joins TRBV4-3 to TRBJ1-5, with D hard to call. This CDR3 is built from 15 residues. Per the germline V gene, CDR1 is LGHNA and CDR2 is YSLEER. The V end lost 0 bases, the J end lost 9 bases, and 15 bases lay between the germline ends. The CDR3 coding sequence is TGCGCCAGCAGCCAAGATTTACGGGAAAGGTTGCCCCAGCATTTT. It is translated as CASSQDLRERLPQHF.

This rearrangement joins TRBV7-2 to TRBJ2-3; a possible D gene is TRBD1 (6 bases). CDR1 SGHTA and CDR2 FQGNSA come from the germline V gene. This CDR3 region has 15 residues. The V gene lost 2 bases and the J gene lost 4 bases, with 13 bases spanning the gap. DNA of the CDR3: TGTGCCAGCAGCTTATGGCAGGGGCTTTCAGATACGCAGTATTTT. This encodes CASSLWQGLSDTQYF.

The rearrangement links TRBV11-2 to TRBJ2-3; 9 bases line up with TRBD2. Germline V lookup: CDR1 SGHAT, CDR2 FQNNGV. V shed 5 bases and J 3 bases; nucleotides not matched to a gene: 9. CDR3 length equals 16 residues. The CDR3 spells CASSPLAGMETDTQYF. The DNA of the CDR3 is TGTGCCAGCAGCCCGCTAGCGGGGATGGAGACAGATACGCAGTATTTT.

This clone was recorded only once. V and J are TRBV27 and TRBJ1-5, with D uncertain. The germline V and J ends were trimmed by 3 bases and 3 bases, with 6 bases remaining between them. There are 13 residues in the CDR3. CDR1 is MNHEY and CDR2 is SMNVEV in the germline V gene (reference sequence). CDR3 loop: CASSLQTNQPQHF. The DNA of the CDR3 is TGTGCCAGCAGTTTGCAGACCAATCAGCCCCAGCATTTT.

This CDR3 reads CASSLDSVNQPQHF. In DNA, the CDR3 is TGTGCCAGCAGCTTAGATTCTGTAAATCAGCCCCAGCATTTT. V gene TRBV7-2 combines with J gene TRBJ1-5; D gene ambiguous. This CDR3 spans 14 amino acids. The germline gives CDR1 SGHTA, CDR2 FQGNSA. The ends were cut back, 1 base at V and 4 bases at J, with 8 bases in the middle.

The rearrangement links TRBV5-4 to TRBJ2-3; D remains unclear. The germline V gene encodes CDR1 SGHNT and CDR2 YYREEE (reference sequence). CDR3 length: 11 amino acids. Trimming stripped 3 bases from V and 5 bases from J, with 4 bases between. In DNA, the CDR3 is TGTGCCAGCAGCTCAGGAGATACGCAGTATTTT. It specifies CASSSGDTQYF.

CDR3 DNA sequence: TGTGCCAGCAGCTTGACAGGGCTGGGAGGCTACACCTTC. Translating gives CASSLTGLGGYTF. The V call is TRBV5-6, the J call TRBJ1-2, with D tentatively TRBD1 (6 bases). Germline values: CDR1 SGHDT, CDR2 YYEEEE. V was trimmed by 1 base and J by 8 bases, leaving 12 bases between them. The CDR3 sequence is 13 residues long.

The chain couples TRBV7-3 to TRBJ2-5; TRBD2 might be the D (5 bases). Trimming took off 3 bases at V and 4 bases at J, with 15 bases between the two ends. This CDR3 contains 15 residues. Germline lookup yields CDR1 SGHTA and CDR2 FQGTGA. This CDR3 reads CASSFLGAGGETQYF. DNA for the CDR3: TGTGCCAGCAGCTTCTTAGGTGCCGGAGGAGAGACCCAGTACTTC.

The J gene is TRBJ1-1, the V gene TRBV5-5; D might be TRBD1 (5 bases). V was cut by 1 base and J by 1 base, with 8 bases left in between. CDR3 size: 14 residues. Looked up from germline, CDR1 is SGHKS and CDR2 is YYEKEE (reference sequence). CDR3 in amino acids: CASSLRQGNTEAFF. The CDR3 DNA follows: TGTGCCAGCAGCTTGCGGCAGGGGAACACTGAAGCTTTCTTT.

In its sample, this clone was seen a few times. This chain uses TRBV6-1 with TRBJ2-7; 7 positions match TRBD2. CDR1 and CDR2 (germline): MNHNS, SASEGT. The J segment lost 12 bases and the V segment lost 3 bases, leaving 5 bases of the junction unmatched. CDR3 length: 11 amino acids. CDR3 in DNA: TGTGCCAGCAGTGAGGGGAGGGAGTGGTACTTC. Protein sequence: CASSEGREWYF.

V usage is TRBV30 and J usage is TRBJ2-2; D is undetermined. V lost 1 base, J lost 2 bases, and 8 bases lay in between. The CDR3 extends over 14 amino acids. Germline V gene data show CDR1 as GTSNPN and CDR2 as SVGIG (reference sequence). In DNA, the CDR3 is TGTGCCTGGAGTGAGGCGGTCAACACCGGGGAGCTGTTTTTT. It encodes CAWSEAVNTGELFF.

V and J are TRBV19 and TRBJ2-5, with unresolved D. V was clipped by 3 bases and J by 5 bases, with 13 bases between them. The CDR3 is made up of 14 amino acids. Germline values: CDR1 LNHDA, CDR2 SQIVND (reference sequence). CDR3 amino acids: CASSITVYGETQYF. The CDR3 nucleotides are TGTGCCAGTAGTATTACGGTATACGGGGAGACCCAGTACTTC.

This clone has only a few counts. The V and J genes are TRBV9 and TRBJ1-1; D possibly corresponds to TRBD1 (5 bases). The CDR3 length is 14 residues. Trimming took off 0 bases at V and 1 base at J, with 7 bases between the two ends. Germline V CDR1 and CDR2: SGDLS, YYNGEE. CDR3 in DNA: TGTGCCAGCAGCGTAGGCAGGGAGAACACTGAAGCTTTCTTT. Protein sequence: CASSVGRENTEAFF. The complete variable domain, with remaining parts taken from reference TRBV9 and TRBJ1-1, reads DSGVTQTPKHLITATGQRVTLRCSPRSGDLSVYWYQQSLDQGLQFLIQYYNGEERAKGNILERFSAQQFPDLHSELNLSSLELGDSALYFCASSVGRENTEAFFGQGTRLTVV.